The T cell receptor (beta chain) under discussion was sequenced for a study of T cells expressing NK-cell markers. In the study overall: Sorted CD3+CD56-NKG2C+, CD3+CD56+NKG2C- and CD3+CD56+NKG2C+ T cells were the source of the TCR beta repertoires.

Germline V CDR1 and CDR2: SQVTM, ANQGSEA. CDR3 length equals 13 residues. TCRdb reanalyzed the 5' RACE reads and collapses them to one entry per CDR3 protein, without DNA. This table holds under 600,000 distinct CDR3 sequences. The source is a woman aged 45-59 years in good health. Sequencing was carried out using blood T cells: a sorted CD56 or NKG2C T cell subset, CD4+ or CD8+ T cells, or bulk PBMC T cells (not recorded which). The chain combines TRBV29-1 with TRBJ2-5. CDR3 amino acids: CSVQTVIQETQYF.